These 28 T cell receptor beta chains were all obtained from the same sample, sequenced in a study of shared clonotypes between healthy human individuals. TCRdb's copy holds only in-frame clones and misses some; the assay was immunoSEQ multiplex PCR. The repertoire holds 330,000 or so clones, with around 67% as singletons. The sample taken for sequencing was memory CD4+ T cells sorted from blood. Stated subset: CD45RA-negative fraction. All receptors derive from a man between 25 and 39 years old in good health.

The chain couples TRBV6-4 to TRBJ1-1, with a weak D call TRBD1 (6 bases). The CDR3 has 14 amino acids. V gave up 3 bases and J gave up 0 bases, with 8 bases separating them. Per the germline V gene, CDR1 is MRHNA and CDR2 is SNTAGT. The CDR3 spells CASSEQGVNTEAFF. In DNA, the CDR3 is TGTGCCAGCAGTGAACAGGGAGTGAACACTGAAGCTTTCTTT.

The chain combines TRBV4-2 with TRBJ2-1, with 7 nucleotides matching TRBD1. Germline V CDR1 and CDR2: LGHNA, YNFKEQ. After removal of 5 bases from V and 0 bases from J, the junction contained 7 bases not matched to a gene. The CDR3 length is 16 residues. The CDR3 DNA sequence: TGTGCCAGCAGCACGGGACAGATGAGCTCCTACAATGAGCAGTTCTTC. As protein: CASSTGQMSSYNEQFF.

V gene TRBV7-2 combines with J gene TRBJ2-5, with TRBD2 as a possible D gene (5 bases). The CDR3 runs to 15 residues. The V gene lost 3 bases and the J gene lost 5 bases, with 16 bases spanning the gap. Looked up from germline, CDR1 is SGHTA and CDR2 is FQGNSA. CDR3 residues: CASSFLGGYSETQYF. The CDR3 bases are TGTGCCAGCAGCTTTTTAGGCGGGTACTCGGAGACCCAGTACTTC.

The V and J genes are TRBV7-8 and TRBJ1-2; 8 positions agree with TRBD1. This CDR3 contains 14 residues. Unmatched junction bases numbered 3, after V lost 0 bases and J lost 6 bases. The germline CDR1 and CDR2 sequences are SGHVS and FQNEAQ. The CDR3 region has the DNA TGTGCCAGCAGCTTAGCCCAGGGGGCGAATGGCTACACCTTC. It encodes CASSLAQGANGYTF.

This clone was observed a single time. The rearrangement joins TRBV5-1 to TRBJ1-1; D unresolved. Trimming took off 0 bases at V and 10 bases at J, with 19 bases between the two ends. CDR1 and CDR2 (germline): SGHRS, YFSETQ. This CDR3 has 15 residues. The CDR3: CASSLADQKLSSAFF. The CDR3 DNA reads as TGCGCCAGCAGCTTGGCGGACCAGAAGTTATCGTCAGCTTTCTTT.

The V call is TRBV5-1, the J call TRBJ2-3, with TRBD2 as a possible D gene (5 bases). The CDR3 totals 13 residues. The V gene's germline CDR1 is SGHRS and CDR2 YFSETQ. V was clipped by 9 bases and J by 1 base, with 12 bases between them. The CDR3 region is CATKLRGTDTQYF. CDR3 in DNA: TGCGCCACCAAATTGCGGGGCACAGATACGCAGTATTTT.

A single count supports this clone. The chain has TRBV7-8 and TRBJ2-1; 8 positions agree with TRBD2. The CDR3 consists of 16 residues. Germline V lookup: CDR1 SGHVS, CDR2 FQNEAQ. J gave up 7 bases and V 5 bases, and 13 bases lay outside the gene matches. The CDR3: CASSEVSGSLGNEQFF. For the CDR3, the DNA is TGTGCCAGCAGCGAGGTGAGCGGGAGTCTCGGTAATGAGCAGTTCTTC.

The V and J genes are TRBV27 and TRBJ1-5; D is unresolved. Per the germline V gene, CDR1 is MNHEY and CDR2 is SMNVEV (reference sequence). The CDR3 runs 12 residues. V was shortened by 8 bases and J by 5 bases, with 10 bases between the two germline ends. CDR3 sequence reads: CASSNGDQPQHF. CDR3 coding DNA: TGTGCCAGCTCGAACGGAGATCAGCCCCAGCATTTT.

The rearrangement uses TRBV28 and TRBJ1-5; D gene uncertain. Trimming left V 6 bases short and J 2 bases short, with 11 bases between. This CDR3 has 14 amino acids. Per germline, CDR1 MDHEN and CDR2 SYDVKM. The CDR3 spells CASRRLSGNQPQHF. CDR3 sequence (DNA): TGTGCCAGCAGAAGACTCTCTGGCAATCAGCCCCAGCATTTT. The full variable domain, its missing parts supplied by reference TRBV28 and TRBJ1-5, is DVKVTQSSRYLVKRTGEKVFLECVQDMDHENMFWYRQDPGLGLRLIYFSYDVKMKEKGDIPEGYSVSREKKERFSLILESASTNQTSMYLCASRRLSGNQPQHFGDGTRLSIL.

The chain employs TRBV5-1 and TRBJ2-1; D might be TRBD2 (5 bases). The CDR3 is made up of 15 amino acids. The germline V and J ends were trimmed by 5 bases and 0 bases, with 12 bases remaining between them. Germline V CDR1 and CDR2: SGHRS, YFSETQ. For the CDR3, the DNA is TGCGCCAGCAGAACCACGGGGAGCTCCTACAATGAGCAGTTCTTC. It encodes CASRTTGSSYNEQFF. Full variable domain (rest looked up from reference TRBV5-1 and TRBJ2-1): KAGVTQTPRYLIKTRGQQVTLSCSPISGHRSVSWYQQTPGQGLQFLFEYFSETQRNKGNFPGRFSGRQFSNSRSEMNVSTLELGDSALYLCASRTTGSSYNEQFFGPGTRLTVL.

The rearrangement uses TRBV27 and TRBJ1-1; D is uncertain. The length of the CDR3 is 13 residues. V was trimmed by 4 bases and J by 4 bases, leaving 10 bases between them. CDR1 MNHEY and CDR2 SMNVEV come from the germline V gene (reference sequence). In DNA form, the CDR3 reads TGTGCCAGCAGTTCAAGGGTTGTCACTGAAGCTTTCTTT. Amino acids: CASSSRVVTEAFF.

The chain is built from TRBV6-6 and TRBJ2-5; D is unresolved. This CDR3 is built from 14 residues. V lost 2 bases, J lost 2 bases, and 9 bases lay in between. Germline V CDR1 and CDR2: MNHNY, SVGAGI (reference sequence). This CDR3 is CASSYGGIQETQYF. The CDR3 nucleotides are TGTGCCAGCAGTTACGGTGGTATTCAAGAGACCCAGTACTTC.

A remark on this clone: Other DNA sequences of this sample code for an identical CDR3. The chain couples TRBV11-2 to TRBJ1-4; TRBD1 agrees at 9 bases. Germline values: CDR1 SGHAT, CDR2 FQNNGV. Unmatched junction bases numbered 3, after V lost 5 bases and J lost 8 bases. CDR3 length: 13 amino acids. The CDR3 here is CASSETGGEKLFF. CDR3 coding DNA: TGTGCCAGCAGCGAGACAGGGGGAGAAAAACTGTTTTTT.

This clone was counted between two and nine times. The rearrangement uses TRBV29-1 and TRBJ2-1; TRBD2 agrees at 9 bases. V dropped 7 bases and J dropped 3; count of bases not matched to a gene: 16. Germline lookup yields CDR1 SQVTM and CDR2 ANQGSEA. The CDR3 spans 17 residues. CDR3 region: CSAYVPMGGRVYNEQFF. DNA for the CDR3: TGCAGCGCCTACGTCCCCATGGGCGGGAGGGTCTACAATGAGCAGTTCTTC.

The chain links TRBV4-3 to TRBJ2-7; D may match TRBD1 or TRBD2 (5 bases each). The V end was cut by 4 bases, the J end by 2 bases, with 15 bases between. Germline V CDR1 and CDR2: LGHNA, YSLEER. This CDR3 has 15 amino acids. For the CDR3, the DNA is TGCGCCAGCAGCCCCGGGGCGCGGCAGGCCTACGAGCAGTACTTC. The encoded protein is CASSPGARQAYEQYF.

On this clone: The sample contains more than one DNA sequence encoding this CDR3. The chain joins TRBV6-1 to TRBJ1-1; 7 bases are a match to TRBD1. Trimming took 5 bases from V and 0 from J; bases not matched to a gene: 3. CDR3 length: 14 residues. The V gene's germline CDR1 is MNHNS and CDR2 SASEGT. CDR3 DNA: TGTGCCAGCAGTAGGGACAGCTTGAACACTGAAGCTTTCTTT. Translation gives CASSRDSLNTEAFF.

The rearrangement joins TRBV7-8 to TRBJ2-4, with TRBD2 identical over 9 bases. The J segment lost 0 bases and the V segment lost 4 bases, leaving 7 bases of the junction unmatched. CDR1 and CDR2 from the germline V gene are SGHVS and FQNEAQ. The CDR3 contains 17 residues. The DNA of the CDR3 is TGTGCCAGCAGCTCCCTAGCGGGAAGGTCAGCCAAAAACATTCAGTACTTC. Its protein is CASSSLAGRSAKNIQYF. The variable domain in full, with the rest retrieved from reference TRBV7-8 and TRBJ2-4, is GAGVSQSPRYKVAKRGQDVALRCDPISGHVSLFWYQQALGQGPEFLTYFQNEAQLDKSGLPSDRFFAERPEGSVSTLKIQRTQQEDSAVYLCASSSLAGRSAKNIQYFGAGTRLSVL.

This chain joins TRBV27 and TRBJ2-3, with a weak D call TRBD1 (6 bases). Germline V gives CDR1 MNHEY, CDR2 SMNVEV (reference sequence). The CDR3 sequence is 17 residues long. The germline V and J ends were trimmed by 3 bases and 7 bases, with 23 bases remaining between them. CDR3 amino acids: CASSFDTGFVSPHTQYF. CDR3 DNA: TGTGCCAGCAGTTTTGATACAGGGTTTGTGAGTCCCCATACGCAGTATTTT.

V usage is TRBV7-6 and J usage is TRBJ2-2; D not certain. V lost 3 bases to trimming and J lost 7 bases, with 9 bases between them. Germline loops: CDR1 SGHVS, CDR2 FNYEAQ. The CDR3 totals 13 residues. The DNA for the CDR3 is TGTGCCAGCAGCTTGACCGATCGCGGGGAGCTGTTTTTT. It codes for CASSLTDRGELFF. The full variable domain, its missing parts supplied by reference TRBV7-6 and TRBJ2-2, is GAGVSQSPRYKVTKRGQDVALRCDPISGHVSLYWYRQALGQGPEFLTYFNYEAQQDKSGLPNDRFSAERPEGSISTLTIQRTEQRDSAMYRCASSLTDRGELFFGEGSRLTVL.

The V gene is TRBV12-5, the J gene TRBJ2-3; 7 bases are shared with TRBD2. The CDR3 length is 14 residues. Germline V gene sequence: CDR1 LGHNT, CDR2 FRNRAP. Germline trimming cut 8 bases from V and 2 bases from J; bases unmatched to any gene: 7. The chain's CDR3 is CASSRGVVTDTQYF. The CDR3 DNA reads TGTGCTAGTAGTCGGGGGGTTGTCACAGATACGCAGTATTTT. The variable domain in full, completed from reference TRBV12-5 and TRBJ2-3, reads DARVTQTPRHKVTEMGQEVTMRCQPILGHNTVFWYRQTMMQGLELLAYFRNRAPLDDSGMPKDRFSAEMPDATLATLKIQPSEPRDSAVYFCASSRGVVTDTQYFGPGTRLTVL.

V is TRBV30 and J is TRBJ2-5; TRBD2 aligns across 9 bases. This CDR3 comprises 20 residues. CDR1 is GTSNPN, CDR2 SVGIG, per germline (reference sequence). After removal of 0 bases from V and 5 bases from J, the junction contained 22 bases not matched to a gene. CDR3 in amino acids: CAWSVRQNGLAGPHSETQYF. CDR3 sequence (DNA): TGTGCCTGGAGTGTACGACAGAACGGGCTAGCGGGACCCCATTCGGAGACCCAGTACTTC.

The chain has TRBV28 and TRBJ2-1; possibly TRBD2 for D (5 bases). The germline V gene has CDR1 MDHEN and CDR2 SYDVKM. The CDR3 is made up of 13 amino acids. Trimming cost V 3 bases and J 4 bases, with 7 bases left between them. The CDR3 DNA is TGTGCCAGCAGTTTTCGGGGATACAATGAGCAGTTCTTC. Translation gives CASSFRGYNEQFF.

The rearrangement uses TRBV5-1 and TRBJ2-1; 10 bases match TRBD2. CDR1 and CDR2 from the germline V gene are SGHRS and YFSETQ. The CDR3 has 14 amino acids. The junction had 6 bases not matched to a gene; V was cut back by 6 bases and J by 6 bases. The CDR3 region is CASTLAGVRNEQFF. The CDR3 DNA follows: TGCGCCAGCACCCTAGCGGGAGTCCGCAATGAGCAGTTCTTC. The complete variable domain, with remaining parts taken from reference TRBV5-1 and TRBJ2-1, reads KAGVTQTPRYLIKTRGQQVTLSCSPISGHRSVSWYQQTPGQGLQFLFEYFSETQRNKGNFPGRFSGRQFSNSRSEMNVSTLELGDSALYLCASTLAGVRNEQFFGPGTRLTVL.

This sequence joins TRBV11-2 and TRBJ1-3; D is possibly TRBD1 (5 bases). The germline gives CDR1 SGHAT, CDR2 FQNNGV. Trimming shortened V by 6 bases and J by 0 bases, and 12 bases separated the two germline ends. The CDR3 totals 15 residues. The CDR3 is CASRSGTDSGNTIYF. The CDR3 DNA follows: TGTGCCAGCAGGTCCGGGACTGACTCTGGAAACACCATATATTTT.

The CDR3 bases are TGTGCCAGCAGCTTCCGGGGGTTGCAGGGTGGCTACACCTTC. This translates into CASSFRGLQGGYTF. The chain recombines TRBV7-2 with TRBJ1-2, with D tentatively TRBD1 (5 bases). Germline V lookup: CDR1 SGHTA, CDR2 FQGNSA. V was trimmed by 3 bases and J by 7 bases, leaving 15 bases between them. The CDR3 is 14 amino acids.

The CDR3 here is CASSLRTGPNYGYTF. The CDR3 nucleotides read TGTGCCAGCAGCCTTAGGACAGGGCCTAACTATGGCTACACCTTC. The chain employs TRBV7-9 and TRBJ1-2; TRBD1 matches 8 bases. Germline trimming cut 5 bases from V and 0 bases from J; bases unmatched to any gene: 5. The CDR3 spans 15 residues. Germline V gives CDR1 SEHNR, CDR2 FQNEAQ (reference sequence).

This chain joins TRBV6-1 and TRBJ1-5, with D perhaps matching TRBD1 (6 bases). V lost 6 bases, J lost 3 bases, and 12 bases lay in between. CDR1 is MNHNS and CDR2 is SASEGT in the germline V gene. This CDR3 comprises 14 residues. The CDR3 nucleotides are TGTGCCAGCAGAAGCGGACAGTACAATCAGCCCCAGCATTTT. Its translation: CASRSGQYNQPQHF.

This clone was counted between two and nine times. The CDR3 loop is CASSPNPVDEQFF. DNA for the CDR3: TGTGCCAGCTCACCAAACCCCGTCGATGAGCAGTTCTTC. This rearrangement joins TRBV18 to TRBJ2-1; D unclear. This CDR3 is built from 13 residues. The V end was cut by 2 bases, the J end by 8 bases, with 10 bases between. CDR1 and CDR2 (germline): KGHSH, LQKENI.